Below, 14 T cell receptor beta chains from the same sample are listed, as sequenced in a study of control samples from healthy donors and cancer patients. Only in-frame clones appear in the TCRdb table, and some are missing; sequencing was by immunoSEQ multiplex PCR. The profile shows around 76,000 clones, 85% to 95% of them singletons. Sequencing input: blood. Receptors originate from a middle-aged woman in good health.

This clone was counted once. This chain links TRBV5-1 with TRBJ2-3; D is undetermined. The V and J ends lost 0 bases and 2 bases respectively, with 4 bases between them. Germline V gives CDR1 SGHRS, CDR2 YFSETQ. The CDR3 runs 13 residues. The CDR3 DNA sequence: TGCGCCAGCAGCTTGGGGAACACAGATACGCAGTATTTT. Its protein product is CASSLGNTDTQYF.

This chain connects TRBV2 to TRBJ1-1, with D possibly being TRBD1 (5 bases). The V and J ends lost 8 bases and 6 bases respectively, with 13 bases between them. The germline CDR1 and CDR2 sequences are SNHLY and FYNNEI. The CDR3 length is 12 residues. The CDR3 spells CASHWGSSEAFF. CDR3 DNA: TGTGCCAGCCACTGGGGGAGTTCTGAAGCTTTCTTT.

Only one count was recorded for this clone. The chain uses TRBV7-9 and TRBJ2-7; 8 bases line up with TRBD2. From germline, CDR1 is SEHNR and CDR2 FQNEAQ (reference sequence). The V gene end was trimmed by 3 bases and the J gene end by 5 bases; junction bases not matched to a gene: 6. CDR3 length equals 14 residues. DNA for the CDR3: TGTGCCAGCAGCTTTCCCAGCGGGAGCCACGAGCAGTACTTC. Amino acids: CASSFPSGSHEQYF.

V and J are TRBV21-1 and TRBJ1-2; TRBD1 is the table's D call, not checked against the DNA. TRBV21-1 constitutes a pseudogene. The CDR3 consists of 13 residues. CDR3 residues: CAGQGVAYYGYTF. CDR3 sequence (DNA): TGTGCCGGTCAAGGGGTAGCCTACTATGGCTACACCTTC.

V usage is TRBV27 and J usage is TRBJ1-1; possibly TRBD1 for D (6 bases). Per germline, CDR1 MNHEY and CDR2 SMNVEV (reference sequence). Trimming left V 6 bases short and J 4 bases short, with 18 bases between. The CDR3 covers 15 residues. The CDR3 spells CASSHLRGFGTEAFF. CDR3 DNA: TGTGCCAGCAGCCACCTGAGGGGGTTTGGCACTGAAGCTTTCTTT.

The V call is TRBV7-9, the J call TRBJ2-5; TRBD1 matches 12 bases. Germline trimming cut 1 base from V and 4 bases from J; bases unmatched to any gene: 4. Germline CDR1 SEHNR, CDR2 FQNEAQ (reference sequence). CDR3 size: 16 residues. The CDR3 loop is CASSLGDRGHVETQYF. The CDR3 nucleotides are TGTGCCAGCAGCTTAGGGGACAGGGGGCATGTAGAGACCCAGTACTTC.

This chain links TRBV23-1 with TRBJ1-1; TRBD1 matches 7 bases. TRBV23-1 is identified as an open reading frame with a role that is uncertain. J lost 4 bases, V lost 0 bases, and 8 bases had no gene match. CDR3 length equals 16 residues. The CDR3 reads CASSQSERQGLTEAFF. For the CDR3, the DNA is TGCGCCAGCAGTCAATCGGAACGACAGGGACTCACTGAAGCTTTCTTT.

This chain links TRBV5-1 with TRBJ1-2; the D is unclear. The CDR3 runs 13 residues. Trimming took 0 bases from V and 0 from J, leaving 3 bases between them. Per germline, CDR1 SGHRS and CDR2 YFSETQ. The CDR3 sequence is CASSLGPNYGYTF. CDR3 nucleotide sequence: TGCGCCAGCAGCTTGGGGCCTAACTATGGCTACACCTTC.

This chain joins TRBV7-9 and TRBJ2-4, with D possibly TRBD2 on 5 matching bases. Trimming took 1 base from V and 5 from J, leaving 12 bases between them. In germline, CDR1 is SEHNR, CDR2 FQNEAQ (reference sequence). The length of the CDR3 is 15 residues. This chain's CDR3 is CASSLVSPLENIQYF. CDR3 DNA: TGTGCCAGCAGCTTAGTCTCTCCACTAGAAAACATTCAGTACTTC.

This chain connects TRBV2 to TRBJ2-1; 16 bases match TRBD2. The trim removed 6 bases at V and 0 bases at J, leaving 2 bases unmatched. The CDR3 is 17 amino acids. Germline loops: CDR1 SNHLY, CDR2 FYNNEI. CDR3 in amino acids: CASRGLAGGSSYNEQFF. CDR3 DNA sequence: TGTGCCAGCAGGGGACTAGCGGGAGGGAGCTCCTACAATGAGCAGTTCTTC.

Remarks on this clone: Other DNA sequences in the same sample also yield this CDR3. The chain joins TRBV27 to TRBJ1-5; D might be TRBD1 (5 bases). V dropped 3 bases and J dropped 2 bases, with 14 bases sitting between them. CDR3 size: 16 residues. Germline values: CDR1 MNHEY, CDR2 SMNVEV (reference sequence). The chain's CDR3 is CASSFGSRGRNQPQHF. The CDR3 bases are TGTGCCAGCAGTTTTGGTTCGAGGGGACGCAATCAGCCCCAGCATTTT.

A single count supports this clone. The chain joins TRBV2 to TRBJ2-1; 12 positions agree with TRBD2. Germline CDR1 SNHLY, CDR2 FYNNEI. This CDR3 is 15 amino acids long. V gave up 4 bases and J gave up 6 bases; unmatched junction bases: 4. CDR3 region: CASSGGLAGLNEQFF. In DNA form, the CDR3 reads TGTGCCAGCAGTGGTGGACTAGCGGGGCTCAATGAGCAGTTCTTC.

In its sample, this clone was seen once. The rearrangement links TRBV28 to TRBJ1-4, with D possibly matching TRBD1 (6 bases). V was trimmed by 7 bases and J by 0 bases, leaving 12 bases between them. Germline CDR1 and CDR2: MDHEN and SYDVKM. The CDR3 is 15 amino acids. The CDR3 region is CASIRGGATNEKLFF. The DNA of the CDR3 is TGTGCCAGCATCAGGGGAGGGGCAACTAATGAAAAACTGTTTTTT.

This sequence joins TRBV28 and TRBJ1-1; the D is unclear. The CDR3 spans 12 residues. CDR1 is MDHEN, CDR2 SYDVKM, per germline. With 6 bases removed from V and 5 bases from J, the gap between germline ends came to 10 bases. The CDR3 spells CASRNVGTEAFF. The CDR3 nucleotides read TGTGCCAGCAGAAATGTGGGGACTGAAGCTTTCTTT. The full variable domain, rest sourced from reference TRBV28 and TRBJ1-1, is DVKVTQSSRYLVKRTGEKVFLECVQDMDHENMFWYRQDPGLGLRLIYFSYDVKMKEKGDIPEGYSVSREKKERFSLILESASTNQTSMYLCASRNVGTEAFFGQGTRLTVV.